Listed here are 11 T cell receptor beta chains from one sample, sequenced in a study of blood T cells in healthy people across ages. The second PCR ran about 6 to 11 cycles with a sample-barcoded 5' primer and J-beta primers. TCRdb re-called the 5' RACE reads through MiXCR, storing one row per CDR3 protein. The sample has roughly 560,000 distinct CDR3 sequences; 24% are singletons. This sample also appeared in a second study, on T cells of mothers and their children.

Sample: blood. The receptors here all came from a boy aged 10-17 years in good health.

This clonotype has more than one count but fewer than ten. This sequence joins TRBV27 and TRBJ2-3; 7 bases are a match to TRBD2. Trimming removed 2 bases from V and 4 bases from J; junction bases left unmatched: 6. The germline CDR1 and CDR2 sequences are MNHEY and SMNVEV (reference sequence). The CDR3 is made up of 15 amino acids. This chain's CDR3 is CASSLGLEVADTQYF. DNA for the CDR3: TGTGCCAGCAGTTTAGGACTAGAGGTAGCAGATACGCAGTATTTT.

The chain couples TRBV24-1 to TRBJ2-1, with 8 bases that match TRBD1. The CDR3 is made up of 16 amino acids. Germline assignment: CDR1 KGHDR and CDR2 SFDVKD. The J segment lost 0 bases and the V segment lost 9 bases, leaving 9 bases of the junction unmatched. This CDR3 is CATLDRDSSSYNEQFF. In nucleotides, the CDR3 is TGTGCCACCCTGGACAGGGATTCGAGCTCCTACAATGAGCAGTTCTTC.

In its sample, this clonotype was seen a few times. The J gene is TRBJ2-5, the V gene TRBV10-3, with 9 bases matching TRBD1. The J call may be wrong; the DNA end is better matched by TRBJ2-7. The CDR3 runs 15 residues. The germline CDR1 and CDR2 sequences are ENHRY and SYGVKD. The CDR3 here is CAISRVGTGNDEQYF. CDR3 bases: TGTGCCATCAGTAGGGTGGGGACAGGGAATGACGAGCAGTACTTC.

This clonotype occurred a few times. At one end the junction does not follow the germline gene, possibly because of a read error. The V call is TRBV7-7, the J call TRBJ2-5; 8 positions match TRBD2. TRBJ2-1 matches the DNA end more closely, so the J call is doubtful. Germline V gene lookup returns CDR1 SSHAT and CDR2 FNYEAQ (reference sequence). This CDR3 has 15 amino acids. The CDR3 nucleotides are TGTGCTAGCAGCTCCGGACTAGCTTACTACAATGAGCAGTTCTTC. Translating it yields CASSSGLAYYNEQFF.

The V call is TRBV7-3, the J call TRBJ2-1, with D uncertain. The ends were cut back, 2 bases at V and 7 bases at J, with 18 bases in the middle. CDR3 length equals 16 residues. CDR1 and CDR2 (germline): SGHTA, FQGTGA. The chain's CDR3 is CASSLAPYGLGNEQFF. In DNA form, the CDR3 reads TGTGCCAGCAGCTTAGCTCCGTACGGTCTGGGGAATGAGCAGTTCTTC.

The V gene is TRBV10-3, the J gene TRBJ2-3; 8 nucleotides agree with TRBD2. J lost 10 bases, V lost 3 bases, and 15 bases had no gene match. This CDR3 contains 16 residues. The germline V gene encodes CDR1 ENHRY and CDR2 SYGVKD. CDR3 region: CAISDSTSGETDAQYF. The CDR3 nucleotides read TGTGCCATCAGTGACTCAACTAGCGGAGAGACGGATGCGCAGTATTTT.

This clonotype was counted a few times. The chain links TRBV5-5 to TRBJ1-1, with 7 bases identical to TRBD1. This CDR3 is 15 amino acids long. V dropped 2 bases and J dropped 0; count of bases not matched to a gene: 4. CDR1 and CDR2 from the germline V gene are SGHKS and YYEKEE (reference sequence). CDR3 DNA: TGTGCCAGCAGCTTTGGGCAGGGGGTGAACACTGAAGCTTTCTTT. Translated, it gives CASSFGQGVNTEAFF.

This clonotype was seen a handful of times. The genes are TRBV7-6 and TRBJ2-7; 10 nucleotides align to TRBD2. Looked up from germline, CDR1 is SGHVS and CDR2 is FNYEAQ. Losses at the gene ends were 0 bases for V and 2 bases for J; bases not matched to a gene: 4. This CDR3 spans 16 amino acids. CDR3 sequence reads: CASSLAIAGGPYEQYF. The DNA for the CDR3 is TGTGCCAGCAGCTTAGCGATAGCGGGGGGCCCCTACGAGCAGTACTTC.

The chain joins TRBV11-2 to TRBJ2-3, with D maybe TRBD2 (5 bases). The CDR3 runs to 10 residues. With 3 bases removed from V and 11 bases from J, the gap between germline ends came to 6 bases. The germline V gene encodes CDR1 SGHAT and CDR2 FQNNGV. The CDR3 loop reads CASSFGKQYF. The CDR3 DNA follows: TGTGCCAGCAGCTTCGGGAAGCAGTATTTT. Supplemented by reference TRBV11-2 and TRBJ2-3, the full variable domain reads EAGVAQSPRYKIIEKRQSVAFWCNPISGHATLYWYQQILGQGPKLLIQFQNNGVVDDSQLPKDRFSAERLKGVDSTLKIQPAKLEDSAVYLCASSFGKQYFGPGTRLTVL.

In its sample, this clonotype was seen a few times. CDR3 bases: TGTGCCAGCTCACCAAGAAGCGGAGGCTGGAATGAGCAGTTCTTC. Its translation is CASSPRSGGWNEQFF. The chain employs TRBV18 and TRBJ2-5; D is possibly TRBD2 (5 bases). The DNA end lines up better with TRBJ2-1; the J call may be wrong. CDR1 and CDR2 (germline): KGHSH, LQKENI. The CDR3 is made up of 15 amino acids.

This clonotype has at least ten counts. V usage is TRBV25-1 and J usage is TRBJ1-2; 9 bases map to TRBD1. Losses at the gene ends were 4 bases for V and 5 bases for J; bases not matched to a gene: 8. Looked up from germline, CDR1 is MGHDK and CDR2 is SYGVNS. The CDR3 consists of 15 residues. CDR3 nucleotide sequence: TGTGCCAGCAGTGTCACAGGGGGCCCTGGGTATGGCTACACCTTC. Translation: CASSVTGGPGYGYTF.